These 11 T cell receptor beta chains were all obtained from the same sample, sequenced in a study of regulatory T cells in long-lasting Graves disease. Time point defined: persistent/refractory GD, antithyroid drugs over 5 years with positive TRAb. PBMCs were the source of the RNA used for TCR sequencing. Construction of TCR beta libraries relied on iRepertoire HTBI primers and on Arm-PCR targeting CDR3 regions. TCRdb reprocessed the multiplex PCR reads with MiXCR, giving one entry per CDR3 protein. The table shows fewer than 400,000 distinct CDR3 sequences, with less than 25% occurring only once. Sequenced here: peripheral blood mononuclear cells (PBMCs), sampled when the disease was refractory, from a patient treated with antithyroid drugs. These receptors were obtained from a female donor with Graves disease.

J is TRBJ2-4 and V is TRBV6-1; TRBD1 might be the D (6 bases). V was trimmed by 5 bases and J by 9 bases, leaving 14 bases between them. The CDR3 sequence is 13 residues long. Germline V gives CDR1 MNHNS, CDR2 SASEGT. DNA for the CDR3: TGTGCCAGCAGTCTCCGGGACAATGGCATTCAGTACTTC. Encoded protein: CASSLRDNGIQYF.

A few counts support this clonotype. The chain employs TRBV7-9 and TRBJ2-5, with D possibly being TRBD2 (6 bases). Germline V gene sequence: CDR1 SEHNR, CDR2 FQNEAQ (reference sequence). V lost 5 bases to trimming and J lost 5 bases, with 15 bases between them. The CDR3 length is 14 residues. CDR3 region: CASSRPGGGETQYF. CDR3 nucleotide sequence: TGTGCCAGCAGCCGGCCAGGTGGAGGGGAGACCCAGTACTTC.

This clonotype was picked up many times. The chain's CDR3 is CASSPRDHAPYEQYF. The CDR3 bases are TGTGCCAGCAGTCCCAGGGACCACGCACCCTACGAGCAGTACTTC. The chain couples TRBV12-3 or TRBV12-4 to TRBJ2-7; D might be TRBD1 or TRBD2, each matching 5 bases. This CDR3 comprises 15 residues. V lost 5 bases to trimming and J lost 2 bases, with 16 bases between them.

This clonotype has a count of ten or more. The V gene is TRBV2, the J gene TRBJ2-5, with D unclear. Deletions cut 9 bases from V and 5 bases from J, with 13 bases between. This CDR3 has 12 residues. CDR1 is SNHLY and CDR2 is FYNNEI in the germline V gene. CDR3 in DNA: TGTGCCAGTCCTAATGAGGCGGAGACCCAGTACTTC. This encodes CASPNEAETQYF.

This clonotype was found a few times. The V and J genes are TRBV20-1 and TRBJ2-5; TRBD1 agrees at 9 bases. Germline loops: CDR1 DFQATT, CDR2 SNEGSKA (reference sequence). The CDR3 is 14 residues long. V trimming: 3 bases; J trimming: 0 bases; junction bases outside the gene matches: 2. CDR3 bases: TGCAGTGCTAGTAGGGACAGGGACCAAGAGACCCAGTACTTC. Amino acid sequence: CSASRDRDQETQYF.

The rearrangement links TRBV19 to TRBJ1-2, with D unresolved. Trimming took off 3 bases at V and 4 bases at J, with 12 bases between the two ends. The CDR3 is made up of 14 amino acids. Germline V gene sequence: CDR1 LNHDA, CDR2 SQIVND (reference sequence). The CDR3 loop is CASSITARRYGYTF. Here the CDR3 DNA reads TGTGCCAGTAGTATTACAGCCCGGCGCTATGGCTACACCTTC.

This clonotype occurred many times. This rearrangement joins TRBV15 to TRBJ1-5; TRBD1 might be the D (6 bases). Germline loops: CDR1 LNHNV, CDR2 YYDKDF (reference sequence). The CDR3 is 15 residues long. V lost 3 bases and J 7 bases, leaving 16 bases between the germline ends. The CDR3 reads CATSSDRGAPQPQHF. The CDR3 coding sequence is TGTGCCACCAGCAGTGACCGGGGGGCTCCCCAGCCCCAGCATTTT. Drawing the rest from reference TRBV15 and TRBJ1-5, the complete variable domain is DAMVIQNPRYQVTQFGKPVTLSCSQTLNHNVMYWYQQKSSQAPKLLFHYYDKDFNNEADTPDNFQSRRPNTSFCFLDIRSPGLGDTAMYLCATSSDRGAPQPQHFGDGTRLSIL.

About this clonotype: A single base separates this from a much larger clone, so it may be a read error. The conserved phenylalanine or tryptophan normally closing the CDR3 is absent here, so this likely arose from a read error. This chain links TRBV12-3 or TRBV12-4 with TRBJ2-7; D unresolved. Trimming removed 1 base at V and 4 bases at J, with 5 bases between. The CDR3 covers 12 residues. This chain's CDR3 is CASSLGFYEQYS. CDR3 coding DNA: TGTGCCAGCAGTTTAGGCTTTTACGAGCAGTACTCC.

In this sample, this clonotype turned up a few times. The V and J genes are TRBV5-1 and TRBJ2-2; D gene unclear. The CDR3 extends over 15 amino acids. Trimming pared 0 bases from V and 1 base from J, leaving 7 bases between. The germline CDR1 and CDR2 sequences are SGHRS and YFSETQ. CDR3 sequence (DNA): TGCGCCAGCAGCTTGGCGGTAGGGAACACCGGGGAGCTGTTTTTT. Amino acids: CASSLAVGNTGELFF.

Worth noting for this clonotype: This may stem from a read error, because a much larger clone lies one nucleotide away. This chain uses TRBV6-5 with TRBJ2-2, with D perhaps matching TRBD1 or TRBD2 (5 bases each). With 4 bases removed from V and 1 base from J, the gap between germline ends came to 19 bases. This CDR3 has 18 amino acids. CDR1 is MNHEY, CDR2 SVGAGI, per germline. The CDR3 sequence: CASSSPPGLLENTGELFF. In nucleotides, the CDR3 is TGTGCCAGCAGTTCACCCCCAGGGCTACTAGAGAACACCGGGGAGCTGTTTTTT.

The rearrangement uses TRBV30 and TRBJ2-5; possibly TRBD2 for D (7 bases). V was clipped by 3 bases and J by 2 bases, with 16 bases between them. Germline V gives CDR1 GTSNPN, CDR2 SVGIG (reference sequence). The CDR3 has 15 amino acids. The CDR3 region is CAWSHRGGGQETQYF. CDR3 bases: TGTGCCTGGAGCCATAGGGGGGGAGGACAAGAGACCCAGTACTTC. Complete variable domain (other parts from reference TRBV30 and TRBJ2-5): SQTIHQWPATLVQPVGSPLSLECTVEGTSNPNLYWYRQAAGRGLQLLFYSVGIGQISSEVPQNLSASRPQDRQFILSSKKLLLSDSGFYLCAWSHRGGGQETQYFGPGTRLLVL.